These T cell receptor beta chains were read from a single sample in a study of blood T cell repertoires in COVID-19. Clones were sequenced by immunoSEQ multiplex PCR, and TCRdb holds only the in-frame ones, with some missing. The data hold about 160,000 clones, with approximately 92% observed a single time. The material sequenced was peripheral blood. The receptors shown here come from a woman between 45 and 60 years old with acute or convalescent COVID-19. CDR3s include the opening cysteine and the closing phenylalanine or tryptophan. The D gene is left open where the match is weak. Part of the rows lack a size; the others show once, few, many or a class for expanded clones.

TRBD1,TRBV20-1,-,TRBJ1-2,TGCAGTGCTAGTTTCCGGACAGGAGTCGATGGCTACACCTTC,CSASFRTGVDGYTF
-,TRBV19,-,TRBJ1-2,TGTGCCAGTACCACCGTCGGGGGGGCCAGGGGCTACACCTTC,CASTTVGGARGYTF
-,TRBV5-8,-,TRBJ1-1,TGTGCCAGCAGCTTGGCAAGGGGTTACACTGAAGCTTTCTTT,CASSLARGYTEAFF
-,TRBV4-3,-,TRBJ1-2,TGCGCCAGCAGCCAAGATAGGAGCGGCTATGGCTACACCTTC,CASSQDRSGYGYTF
TRBD1,TRBV7-9,-,TRBJ1-2,TGTGCCAGCAGCCCGGGACAGGGGATTGGCTACACCTTC,CASSPGQGIGYTF
-,TRBV7-2,-,TRBJ1-1,TGTGCCAGCAGCCATCCCCTCGGGGGTGGCGCTTTCTTT,CASSHPLGGGAFF
TRBD1,TRBV7-9,few,TRBJ1-6,TGTGCCAGCAGCTTAGGGGACAGGTCGTCACCCCTCCACTTT,CASSLGDRSSPLHF
TRBD1,TRBV3-1/TRBV3-2,-,TRBJ1-5,TGTGCCAGCAGCCCGACAGGGAATTGGAATCAGCCCCAGCATTTT,CASSPTGNWNQPQHF
-,TRBV12-3/TRBV12-4,-,TRBJ2-7,TGTGCCAGCAGGGCAACAATGTTCCACGAGCAGTACTTC,CASRATMFHEQYF
TRBD2,TRBV24-1,-,TRBJ2-5,TGTGCCACCAGTGAGGGGACTAGGTGGGAGACCCAGTACTTC,CATSEGTRWETQYF
-,TRBV13,-,TRBJ1-6,TGTGCCAGCAGCTTAGGCGACAGGAATAATTCACCCCTCCACTTT,CASSLGDRNNSPLHF
-,TRBV30,-,TRBJ2-7,TGTGCCTGGAGTCAGGGCTCCTACGAGCAGTACTTC,CAWSQGSYEQYF
TRBD1,TRBV5-6,-,TRBJ1-2,TGTGCCAGCAGCCAATGGAGGGGGCCAGGCAATGGCTACACCTTC,CASSQWRGPGNGYTF
TRBD1,TRBV12-3/TRBV12-4,once,TRBJ1-1,TGTGCCAGCAGTCCCGGGACAGCTGGCGGAGCTTTCTTT,CASSPGTAGGAFF
TRBD2,TRBV3-1/TRBV3-2,-,TRBJ2-1,TGTGCCAGCAGCCTGTCCGGGACTAGAATTGTTGGTGAGCAGTTCTTC,CASSLSGTRIVGEQFF
-,TRBV25-1,-,TRBJ2-3,TGTGCCAGCAGTGATGGGGGGATTAGCACAGATACGCAGTATTTT,CASSDGGISTDTQYF
-,TRBV4-3,once,TRBJ1-2,TGCGCCAGCAGCCCCGCCACCGAAGGGGGTAACTATGGCTACACCTTC,CASSPATEGGNYGYTF
TRBD1,TRBV7-3,once,TRBJ1-1,TGTGCCAGCAGCTCTAGGCCCGCCGGACAGGGTTACACTGAAGCTTTCTTT,CASSSRPAGQGYTEAFF
TRBD1,TRBV5-4,-,TRBJ1-4,TGTGCCAGCAGCTTGGGGGAGGGCAGGGGGCTAACTACTGAAAAACTGTTTTTT,CASSLGEGRGLTTEKLFF
TRBD1,TRBV6-5,-,TRBJ1-4,TGTGCCAGCAGTCCCGGGACAGGGAGCAAAAAACTGTTTTTT,CASSPGTGSKKLFF
TRBD1,TRBV6-5,-,TRBJ1-2,TGTGCCAGCAGTTCCCCCCGACAGGGGCGGAATGGCTACACCTTC,CASSSPRQGRNGYTF
-,TRBV14,-,TRBJ1-1,TGTGCCAGCAGCCCCTTACGCGGAGACACTGAAGCTTTCTTT,CASSPLRGDTEAFF
TRBD1,TRBV6-5,-,TRBJ2-7,TGTGCCAGCAGTTACACCGGGACAGGGGAAAGCGAGCAGTACTTC,CASSYTGTGESEQYF
-,TRBV7-9,-,TRBJ1-4,TGTGCCAGCAGCTCTACCCCGGGGTTGGCTAATGAAAAACTGTTTTTT,CASSSTPGLANEKLFF
-,TRBV28,-,TRBJ1-4,TGTGCCAGCAGTGCGCCCCGAAAGACTAATGAAAAACTGTTTTTT,CASSAPRKTNEKLFF
-,TRBV28,-,TRBJ2-7,TGTGCCAGCAGATTGGGACTCCGAGGGACCTACGAGCAGTACTTC,CASRLGLRGTYEQYF
TRBD1,TRBV27,-,TRBJ2-2,TGTGCCAGCACCCCTGGACAGGGTGGAGTCACCGGGGAGCTGTTTTTT,CASTPGQGGVTGELFF
-,TRBV28,-,TRBJ1-5,TGTGCCAGCAGTTTATCGCTGCGGAGCCGTTTCAGCAATCAGCCCCAGCATTTT,CASSLSLRSRFSNQPQHF
TRBD1,TRBV5-6,-,TRBJ1-5,TGTGCCAGCAGCTTGACGCTGGACAGGGGGCTAAAGGATCAGCCCCAGCATTTT,CASSLTLDRGLKDQPQHF